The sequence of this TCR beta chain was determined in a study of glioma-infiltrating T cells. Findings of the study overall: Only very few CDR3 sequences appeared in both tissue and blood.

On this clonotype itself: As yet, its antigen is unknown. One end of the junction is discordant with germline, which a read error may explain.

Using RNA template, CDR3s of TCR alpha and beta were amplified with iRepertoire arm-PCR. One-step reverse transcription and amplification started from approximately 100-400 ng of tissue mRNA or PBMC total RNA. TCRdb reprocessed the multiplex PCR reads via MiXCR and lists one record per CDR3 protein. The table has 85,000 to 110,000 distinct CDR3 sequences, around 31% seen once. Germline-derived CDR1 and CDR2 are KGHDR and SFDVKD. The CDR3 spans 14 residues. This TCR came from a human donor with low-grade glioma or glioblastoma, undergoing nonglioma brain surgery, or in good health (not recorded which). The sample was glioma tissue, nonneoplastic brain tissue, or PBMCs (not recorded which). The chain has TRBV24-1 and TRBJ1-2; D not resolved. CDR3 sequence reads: CATSDVKGDYGCTF. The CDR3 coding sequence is TGTGCCACCAGTGACGTGAAGGGTGACTATGGCTGCACCTTC.